The rows below give T cell receptor beta chains drawn from one sample of a study of blood T cell repertoires in COVID-19. The table came from immunoSEQ multiplex PCR; TCRdb's copy has only in-frame clones and leaves some out. The profile shows about 30,000 clones, around 63% of them singletons. Sequencing was carried out using peripheral blood. These TCRs come from a human donor in a cohort sampled during active COVID-19. CDR3s include the opening cysteine and the closing phenylalanine or tryptophan. The order of the fields is V gene, D gene, J gene, clone size, CDR3 DNA, CDR3 protein. The D gene is left open where the match is weak. Clone size appears in some rows only: once, few, many, or a class for an expanded clone.

TRBV29-1	NA	TRBJ1-1	NA	TGCAGCGTCAGACAGATGAACACTGAAGCTTTCTTT	CSVRQMNTEAFF
TRBV5-6	NA	TRBJ2-5	NA	TGTGCCAGCAGCTGGGGAAACTCGGGGGAGACCCAGTACTTC	CASSWGNSGETQYF
TRBV12-2	NA	TRBJ2-7	NA	TGTGCAAGTCGCTTAGCGTTACAGAGCTCCTACGAGCAGTACTTC	CASRLALQSSYEQYF
TRBV5-4	TRBD1	TRBJ2-5	NA	TGTGCCAGCAGTCCTCTAAGGGGGCAGGAGACCCAGTACTTC	CASSPLRGQETQYF
TRBV28	TRBD2	TRBJ2-3	NA	TGTGCCAGCAGTTCGGATGATCCGGGACTAGCGGGAGTTGAAGCAGATACGCAGTATTTT	CASSSDDPGLAGVEADTQYF
TRBV11-3	TRBD1	TRBJ1-1	few	TGTGCCAGCAGCTTAGTTGGCAGGGGGTTTAGGGTGAACACTGAAGCTTTCTTT	CASSLVGRGFRVNTEAFF
TRBV3-1/TRBV3-2	TRBD1	TRBJ2-5	NA	TGTGCCAGCACCAAATCCGACAGGGCGGGGACCCAGTACTTC	CASTKSDRAGTQYF
TRBV19	NA	TRBJ1-5	NA	TGTGCCAGTACGGGTCTTCCGGGGGGTTCGTCGAGCAATCAGCCCCAGCATTTT	CASTGLPGGSSSNQPQHF
TRBV5-4	NA	TRBJ2-1	medium-sized	TGTGCCAGCAGTCCGGCGAACAGGTACAATGAGCAGTTCTTC	CASSPANRYNEQFF
TRBV5-6	TRBD1	TRBJ2-7	once	TGTGCCAGCAGCGGGGAAGACAGGGTTTACGAGCAGTACTTC	CASSGEDRVYEQYF
TRBV7-2	NA	TRBJ1-1	NA	TGTGCCAGCAGCTTCCTCGACGGGGTGACTGAAGCTTTCTTT	CASSFLDGVTEAFF
TRBV10-3	NA	TRBJ1-2	NA	TGTGCCATCAGCCCACAGGTCACCAACTATGGCTACACCTTC	CAISPQVTNYGYTF
TRBV4-1	NA	TRBJ2-7	once	TGCGCCAGCAGCCAAGAGCTAATTGGGAGCTCCTACGAGCAGTACTTC	CASSQELIGSSYEQYF
TRBV5-4	TRBD2	TRBJ2-2	once	TGTGCCAGCAGCCTTACTAGCGGGGGGGCCGGGGAGCTGTTTTTT	CASSLTSGGAGELFF
TRBV19	TRBD1	TRBJ2-2	NA	TGTGCCAGTAGTACCCGGGACAGGGGGGAGCTGTTTTTT	CASSTRDRGELFF
TRBV9	TRBD1	TRBJ2-7	NA	TGTGCCAGCAGCGTCTCTGGGACAGGCCTCTACGAGCAGTACTTC	CASSVSGTGLYEQYF
TRBV5-4	TRBD2	TRBJ2-7	NA	TGTGCCAGCAGCTCCTCCCGGCAGGGAGGGTCCTACGAGCAGTACTTC	CASSSSRQGGSYEQYF
TRBV27	NA	TRBJ2-7	NA	TGTGCCAGCTCTAGCCTCATATACTACGAGCAGTACTTC	CASSSLIYYEQYF
TRBV5-5	TRBD2	TRBJ2-7	few	TGTGCCAGCAGCTTGGCCGTCCTAGCGGGGCCCTACGAGCAGTACTTC	CASSLAVLAGPYEQYF
TRBV5-1	TRBD2	TRBJ2-1	NA	TGCGCCAGCAGCATTACTAGCGGGGGAAAGAATGAGCAGTTCTTC	CASSITSGGKNEQFF
TRBV28	TRBD1	TRBJ2-7	NA	TGTGCCAGCAGGCGGACAGGGCCCTACGAGCAGTACTTC	CASRRTGPYEQYF
TRBV9	NA	TRBJ2-3	NA	TGTGCCAGCAGCGTATCTGGCCTAGTGGCGGATACGCAGTATTTT	CASSVSGLVADTQYF
TRBV5-6	NA	TRBJ1-2	NA	TGTGCCAGCAGCTTTGGGACCGCCCGGGGGATAGGCTATGGCTACACCTTC	CASSFGTARGIGYGYTF
TRBV5-4	TRBD1	TRBJ1-1	NA	TGTGCCAGCAGCCGGACAGGGGGCCTGAACACTGAAGCTTTCTTT	CASSRTGGLNTEAFF
TRBV19	NA	TRBJ2-1	NA	TGTGCCAGTAGTCGACCCAGCGCCCCTACCTACAATGAGCAGTTCTTC	CASSRPSAPTYNEQFF
TRBV4-1	TRBD1	TRBJ1-5	few	TGCGCCAGCAGCCCTAATGGACAGGCGGTCAATCAGCCCCAGCATTTT	CASSPNGQAVNQPQHF
TRBV9	NA	TRBJ2-5	few	TGTGCCAGCAGCGTAGTGGGGGGTCACCAAGAGACCCAGTACTTC	CASSVVGGHQETQYF
TRBV30	NA	TRBJ2-7	NA	TGTGCCTGGAGTCTGCGGGTGAGCGAGCAGTACTTC	CAWSLRVSEQYF
TRBV5-1	NA	TRBJ2-7	NA	TGCGCCAGCAGCTTCACCTCTGAGGGCGAGCAGTACTTC	CASSFTSEGEQYF
TRBV21-1	NA	TRBJ2-3	once	TGTGCCAGCAGCAAAGGTGGTGGAGATGAGCCAGATACGCAGTATTTT	CASSKGGGDEPDTQYF
TRBV7-8	TRBD1	TRBJ1-2	NA	TGTGCCAGCAGCTTTCGACAGGGGGCAGTTGGCTACACCTTC	CASSFRQGAVGYTF
TRBV6-5	TRBD1	TRBJ2-5	NA	TGTGCCAGCAGGACCCCGGGACAGGGAGTCCAGTACTTC	CASRTPGQGVQYF
TRBV5-1	NA	TRBJ2-1	NA	TGCGCCAGCAGACTAGGTAGTACTGAGCAGTTCTTC	CASRLGSTEQFF
TRBV27	TRBD2	TRBJ2-1	few	TGTGCCAGCATCGCGGGGGACCCTTCCTACAATGAGCAGTTCTTC	CASIAGDPSYNEQFF
TRBV11-2	TRBD1	TRBJ2-7	NA	TGTGCCAGCAGCTCAAACCTAGGACAGGCTGCGCAGTACTTC	CASSSNLGQAAQYF
TRBV2	TRBD1	TRBJ1-5	NA	TGTGCCAGCAGGGACAGGGTTGGACAGCCCCAGCATTTT	CASRDRVGQPQHF
TRBV24-1	TRBD1	TRBJ2-2	NA	TGTGCCACCAGTGAAGGACAGGGAAAGCTGTTTTTT	CATSEGQGKLFF
TRBV10-3	NA	TRBJ1-1	NA	TGTGCCATCAGGGGGGGTAGCACTGAAGCTTTCTTT	CAIRGGSTEAFF
TRBV3-1/TRBV3-2	NA	TRBJ1-1	NA	TGTGCCAGCAGCCCCCGGACAGAACTCTTTGACACTGAAGCTTTCTTT	CASSPRTELFDTEAFF
TRBV6-6	TRBD2	TRBJ2-7	NA	TGTGCCAGCAGCGGACTAGCGGTTACCTACGAGCAGTACTTC	CASSGLAVTYEQYF
TRBV9	TRBD2	TRBJ2-1	NA	TGTGCCAGCAGCGTAGCGGGAGGGGATGGTGAGCAGTTCTTC	CASSVAGGDGEQFF
TRBV29-1	TRBD1	TRBJ1-2	NA	TGCAGCGTGAAACAGGGGGCTGGCTCTGGCTACACCTTC	CSVKQGAGSGYTF
TRBV5-1	NA	TRBJ2-7	few	TGCGCCAGCAGCCCACCACTAGGGCCCTACGAGCAGTACTTC	CASSPPLGPYEQYF
TRBV7-8	NA	TRBJ2-5	NA	TGTGCCAGCAGCTTAGGGGCAGGGGAAATGGGAGAGACCCAGTACTTC	CASSLGAGEMGETQYF
TRBV28	NA	TRBJ1-2	NA	TGTGCCAGCAGTTTACGGGGGGGGCTCTTGGACTATGGCTACACCTTC	CASSLRGGLLDYGYTF
TRBV2	TRBD2	TRBJ2-1	NA	TGTGCCAGCAGTGAAGAGACGACTAGCGAGCAGTTCTTC	CASSEETTSEQFF
TRBV27	NA	TRBJ1-2	few	TGTGCCAGCAGTCACGCTCCTAGTATTGGTGGCTACACCTTC	CASSHAPSIGGYTF
TRBV28	NA	TRBJ2-7	once	TGTGCCAGCCCCGAGGGGCAGGGAGGAATTACCTGTTACGAGCAGTACTTC	CASPEGQGGITCYEQYF
TRBV4-1	TRBD2	TRBJ2-7	NA	TGCGCCAGCAGCCAAGATCGTAGGCTAGCGGGAGAAGAGGAGCAGTACTTC	CASSQDRRLAGEEEQYF
TRBV28	NA	TRBJ1-5	few	TGTGCCATATCTAGGGGTGCTCAAGGCAATCAGCCCCAGCATTTT	CAISRGAQGNQPQHF
TRBV7-2	NA	TRBJ2-7	few	TGTGCCAGCAGCTCCCCGTTCCGCCGGACGGGAACCTACGAGCAGTACTTC	CASSSPFRRTGTYEQYF